The clone carrying this T cell receptor beta chain rates as medium-sized. This sample was taken from a study of blood T cell repertoires in COVID-19. Study background: The United States, Italy and Spain provided the acute and convalescent COVID-19 samples. PBMCs, B-cell-depleted T cells, or T cells were the source of the cDNA or gDNA that made up the material.

In the study's own analysis: Amplifying reference gene primers gave estimates of nucleated cell counts. TCRdb's table, derived via immunoSEQ multiplex PCR, lists solely in-frame clones and lacks some. V, J and clone size are taken as reported in that table, and D and trimming were inferred from the DNA itself. The sample has 95,000 to 150,000 clones, 74% seen once. The V and J ends lost 4 bases and 1 base, in that order; junction bases with no gene match: 5. Looked up from germline, CDR1 is SGHDT and CDR2 is YYEEEE. This CDR3 contains 15 residues. Sequenced sample: peripheral blood. The sequence was collected from a man older than 75 with COVID-19, enrolled during active disease. The chain employs TRBV5-6 and TRBJ2-3; 8 nucleotides match TRBD1. The CDR3 DNA reads as TGTGCCAGCAGCAAGCAGGGGGCTGGCACAGATACGCAGTATTTT. Its translation: CASSKQGAGTDTQYF. The variable domain in full, completed from reference TRBV5-6 and TRBJ2-3, reads DAGVTQSPTHLIKTRGQQVTLRCSPKSGHDTVSWYQQALGQGPQFIFQYYEEEERQRGNFPDRFSGHQFPNYSSELNVNALLLGDSALYLCASSKQGAGTDTQYFGPGTRLTVL.